This T cell receptor beta chain originates from a study of human T cells and chemical hapten exposure. About the study: 0.01% DPC was applied to the upper back in patch tests, which were read at 6 days. Study results and limitations: Those TCRs sitting above 1 in 1000 frequency stayed the same with DPC sensitization.

This clonotype was observed a few times. The antigen remains undetermined. Time point meaning: patch test 1, 2 weeks after DPC sensitization. Documented treatment: therapeutic diphenylcyclopropenone sensitization with weekly scalp DPC. Whole blood, unfractionated, served as the material for total RNA extraction. Each CDR3 protein gets one entry after TCRdb re-called the RACE reads with MiXCR. The sample has under 450,000 distinct CDR3 sequences; about 4.8% are singletons. The receptor's source is a woman aged 45-65 years with alopecia areata. Some clones in this sample may be carry-over from other donors' samples. The specimen was whole blood, collected in connection with sensitization to the hapten diphenylcyclopropenone (DPC).

Here the CDR3 DNA reads TGTGCCAGCAGCTTTGTCTCAGGGGAAGATACGCAGTATTTT. Its translation is CASSFVSGEDTQYF. The rearrangement joins TRBV13 to TRBJ2-3, with D possibly matching TRBD1 (6 bases). Germline loops: CDR1 PRHDT, CDR2 FYEKMQ (reference sequence). There are 14 residues in the CDR3. The germline V and J ends were trimmed by 3 bases and 5 bases, with 12 bases remaining between them.